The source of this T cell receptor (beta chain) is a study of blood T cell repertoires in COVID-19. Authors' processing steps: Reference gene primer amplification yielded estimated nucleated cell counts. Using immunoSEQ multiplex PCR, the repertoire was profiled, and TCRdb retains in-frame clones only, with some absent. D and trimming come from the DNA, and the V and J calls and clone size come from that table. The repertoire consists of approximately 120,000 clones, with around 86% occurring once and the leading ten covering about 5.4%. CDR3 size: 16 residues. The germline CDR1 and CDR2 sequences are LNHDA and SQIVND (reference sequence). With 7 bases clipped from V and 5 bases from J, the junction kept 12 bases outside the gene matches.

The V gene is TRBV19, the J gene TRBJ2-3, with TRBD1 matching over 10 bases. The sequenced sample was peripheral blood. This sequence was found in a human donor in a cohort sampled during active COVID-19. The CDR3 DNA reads TGTGCCAGTACTATCGGGACAGGGGCAGCCAAAGATACGCAGTATTTT. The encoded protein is CASTIGTGAAKDTQYF.